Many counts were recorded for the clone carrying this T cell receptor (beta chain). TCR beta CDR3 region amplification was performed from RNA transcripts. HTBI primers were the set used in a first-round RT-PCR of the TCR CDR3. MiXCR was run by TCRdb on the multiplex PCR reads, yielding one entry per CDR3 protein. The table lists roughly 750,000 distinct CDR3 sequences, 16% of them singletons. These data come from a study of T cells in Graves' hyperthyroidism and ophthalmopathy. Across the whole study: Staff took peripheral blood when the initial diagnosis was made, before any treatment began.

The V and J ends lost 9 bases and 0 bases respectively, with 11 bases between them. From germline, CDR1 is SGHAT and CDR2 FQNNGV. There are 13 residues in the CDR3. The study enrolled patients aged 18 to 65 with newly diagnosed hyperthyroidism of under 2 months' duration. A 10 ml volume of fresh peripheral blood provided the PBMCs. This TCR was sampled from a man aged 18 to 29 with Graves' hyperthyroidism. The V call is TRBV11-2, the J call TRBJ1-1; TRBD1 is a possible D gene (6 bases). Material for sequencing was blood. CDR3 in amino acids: CASSRGMNTEAFF. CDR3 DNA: TGTGCCAGTTCGAGGGGGATGAACACTGAAGCTTTCTTT.